Detailed here is one T cell receptor beta chain. The data originate from a study of blood T cell repertoires in COVID-19. The wider study: Nucleic acid was either cDNA or gDNA, and it came from T cells, B-cell-depleted T cells, or PBMCs.

The germline V gene has CDR1 LNHNV and CDR2 YYDKDF (reference sequence). Deletions cut 2 bases from V and 5 bases from J, with 15 bases between. The CDR3 has 15 residues. Generated by immunoSEQ multiplex PCR, the TCRdb table keeps only in-frame clones and is missing some. The profile shows around 170,000 clones, roughly four fifths of them singletons. The rearrangement links TRBV15 to TRBJ1-1, with D possibly matching TRBD1 (5 bases). This TCR was recovered from a man aged 25 to 45 with active or convalescent COVID-19. Sequencing used peripheral blood. The CDR3 region is CATSRYPQGWTEAFF. The CDR3 bases are TGTGCCACCAGCAGATACCCGCAGGGTTGGACTGAAGCTTTCTTT. The full variable domain, its missing parts supplied by reference TRBV15 and TRBJ1-1, is DAMVIQNPRYQVTQFGKPVTLSCSQTLNHNVMYWYQQKSSQAPKLLFHYYDKDFNNEADTPDNFQSRRPNTSFCFLDIRSPGLGDTAMYLCATSRYPQGWTEAFFGQGTRLTVV.